This T cell receptor (beta chain) appears in the sequencing data of a study of control samples from healthy donors and cancer patients. Libraries were prepared by immunoSEQ multiplex PCR; TCRdb keeps only in-frame clonotypes and omits some of them. In the table there are tens of thousands of clones, roughly 87% of which are singletons. V lost 1 base and J 2 bases, leaving 12 bases between the germline ends. The CDR3 length is 15 residues. CDR1 MNHEY and CDR2 SVGAGI come from the germline V gene. This sequence originates from a woman aged 50 to 60 in good health. The sequenced sample was blood. This chain links TRBV6-5 with TRBJ2-7; weak D call: TRBD1 (6 bases). The CDR3 DNA reads as TGTGCCAGCAGTTACTTGACAGGCCAGCCCTACGAGCAGTACTTC. Its translation is CASSYLTGQPYEQYF.